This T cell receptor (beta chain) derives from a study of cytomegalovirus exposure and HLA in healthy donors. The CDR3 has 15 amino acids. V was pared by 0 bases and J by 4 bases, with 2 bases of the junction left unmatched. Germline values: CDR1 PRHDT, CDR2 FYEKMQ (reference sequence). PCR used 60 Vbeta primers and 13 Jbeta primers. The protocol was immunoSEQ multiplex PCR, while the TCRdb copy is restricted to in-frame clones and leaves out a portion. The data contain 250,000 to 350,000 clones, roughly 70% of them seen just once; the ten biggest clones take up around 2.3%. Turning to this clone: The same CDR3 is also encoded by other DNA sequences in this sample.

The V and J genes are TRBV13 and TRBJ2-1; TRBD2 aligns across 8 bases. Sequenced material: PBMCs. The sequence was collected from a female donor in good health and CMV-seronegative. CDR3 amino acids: CASSLGLAGYNEQFF. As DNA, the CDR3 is TGTGCCAGCAGCTTAGGGCTAGCGGGTTACAATGAGCAGTTCTTC.